The 30 T cell receptor beta chains below all came from one sample that was sequenced in a study of shared clonotypes between healthy human individuals. Only CD45RO-negative cells positively selected for CCR7 counted as naive CD8 cells, so terminally differentiated effector memory CD45RA+ cells were excluded. Assay used: immunoSEQ multiplex PCR; TCRdb lists only in-frame clones, some missing. The sample contains roughly 650,000 clones, approximately 96% of which appear only once. Sequenced input: naive CD8+ T cells sorted from blood. These receptors were obtained from a woman aged 25 to 45 in good health.

V usage is TRBV5-5 and J usage is TRBJ2-7; D is uncertain. The germline gives CDR1 SGHKS, CDR2 YYEKEE (reference sequence). Trimming stripped 4 bases from V and 3 bases from J, with 5 bases between. This CDR3 spans 11 amino acids. The CDR3 spells CASSQHYEQYF. The CDR3 DNA sequence: TGTGCCAGCAGCCAACACTACGAGCAGTACTTC.

The chain is built from TRBV27 and TRBJ1-1, with TRBD1 matching 7 bases. The CDR3 is made up of 13 amino acids. V lost 5 bases, J lost 6 bases, and 6 bases stayed unmatched. Germline loops: CDR1 MNHEY, CDR2 SMNVEV (reference sequence). The CDR3 protein is CASSNAGGPEAFF. The CDR3 nucleotides are TGTGCCAGCAGTAATGCAGGGGGGCCTGAAGCTTTCTTT.

This chain links TRBV7-9 with TRBJ2-1, with D perhaps matching TRBD1 (5 bases). Germline lookup yields CDR1 SEHNR and CDR2 FQNEAQ (reference sequence). Trimming cost V 1 base and J 2 bases, with 9 bases left between them. The CDR3 runs to 15 residues. Here the CDR3 reads CASSLVLGPYNEQFF. As DNA, the CDR3 is TGTGCCAGCAGCTTAGTTCTGGGGCCCTACAATGAGCAGTTCTTC.

The chain carries TRBV5-4 and TRBJ2-7, with D possibly matching TRBD1 (6 bases). Germline V CDR1 and CDR2: SGHNT, YYREEE (reference sequence). This CDR3 is built from 16 residues. V shed 4 bases and J shed 5 bases, with 22 bases lying between them. The CDR3 DNA is TGTGCCAGCAGCACGGACCCCGGGACACCGAAGGACGAGCAGTACTTC. This encodes CASSTDPGTPKDEQYF.

J is TRBJ1-2 and V is TRBV7-2, with D possibly TRBD1 on 6 matching bases. Germline lookup yields CDR1 SGHTA and CDR2 FQGNSA. Trimming took 6 bases from V and 3 from J, leaving 23 bases between them. The CDR3 loop spans 17 amino acids. The chain's CDR3 is CASSLSPSTPGDYGYTF. In DNA form, the CDR3 reads TGTGCCAGCAGTTTATCGCCCTCGACCCCAGGGGACTATGGCTACACCTTC.

This chain uses TRBV7-8 with TRBJ2-2; 7 positions match TRBD2. The CDR3 runs to 15 residues. V lost 1 base to trimming and J lost 7 bases; unmatched junction nucleotides: 6. The germline CDR1 and CDR2 sequences are SGHVS and FQNEAQ. The CDR3 DNA sequence: TGTGCCAGCAGCTTAGGCGGGAGTCCTAACGGGGAGCTGTTTTTT. Translation gives CASSLGGSPNGELFF.

As concerns this clone: The sample holds other DNA sequences that translate to the same CDR3. The genes are TRBV5-6 and TRBJ1-1; D perhaps matches TRBD1 (5 bases). V lost 0 bases, J lost 4 bases, and 7 bases lay in between. CDR1 SGHDT and CDR2 YYEEEE come from the germline V gene. The CDR3 covers 13 residues. CDR3 in amino acids: CASSLGGSTEAFF. CDR3 DNA: TGTGCCAGCAGCTTGGGGGGGAGCACTGAAGCTTTCTTT.

The J gene is TRBJ1-1, the V gene TRBV7-9; 7 nucleotides align to TRBD1. Germline CDR1 and CDR2: SEHNR and FQNEAQ (reference sequence). The CDR3 extends over 14 amino acids. V was clipped by 5 bases and J by 0 bases; unmatched bases: 3. CDR3 amino acids: CASSNTGVNTEAFF. In nucleotides, the CDR3 is TGTGCCAGCAGCAACACAGGGGTGAACACTGAAGCTTTCTTT.

The V call is TRBV5-6, the J call TRBJ1-3; the match to TRBD1 covers 8 bases. The CDR3 consists of 14 residues. Germline values: CDR1 SGHDT, CDR2 YYEEEE. The J segment lost 4 bases and the V segment lost 2 bases, leaving 2 bases of the junction unmatched. This chain's CDR3 is CASSFGQGGNTIYF. CDR3 nucleotides: TGTGCCAGCAGCTTTGGACAGGGCGGAAACACCATATATTTT.

The rearrangement joins TRBV28 to TRBJ2-7; D ambiguous. Looked up from germline, CDR1 is MDHEN and CDR2 is SYDVKM. The V end lost 3 bases, the J end lost 5 bases, and 8 bases lay between the germline ends. There are 12 residues in the CDR3. The chain's CDR3 is CASSFRLNEQYF. The CDR3 region has the DNA TGTGCCAGCAGTTTTCGGCTCAACGAGCAGTACTTC.

This chain joins TRBV7-7 and TRBJ2-7; D is uncertain. Germline CDR1 and CDR2: SSHAT and FNYEAQ (reference sequence). Trimming pared 0 bases from V and 6 bases from J, leaving 9 bases between. The length of the CDR3 is 13 residues. The CDR3 sequence: CASSLAPSSEQYF. CDR3 DNA: TGTGCCAGCAGCTTAGCGCCTTCTAGCGAGCAGTACTTC.

CDR3 bases: TGTGCCAGCAGTTTACATTACGGGACAGGGATTGAAAAACTGTTTTTT. It encodes CASSLHYGTGIEKLFF. The chain joins TRBV27 to TRBJ1-4; TRBD1 matches 9 bases. J was trimmed by 7 bases and V by 2 bases; bases with no gene match: 8. CDR3 length: 16 amino acids. Germline CDR1 MNHEY, CDR2 SMNVEV (reference sequence).

The rearrangement uses TRBV7-9 and TRBJ2-1, with 7 bases matching TRBD1. This CDR3 comprises 14 residues. From germline, CDR1 is SEHNR and CDR2 FQNEAQ (reference sequence). Trimming removed 1 base from V and 8 bases from J; junction bases left unmatched: 5. The CDR3 nucleotides read TGTGCCAGCAGCTTAGGAGGGGGCAAGGATGAGCAGTTCTTC. As protein: CASSLGGGKDEQFF.

This clone was picked up a small number of times. The chain joins TRBV6-1 to TRBJ1-2; D is unclear. This CDR3 comprises 17 residues. Germline assignment: CDR1 MNHNS and CDR2 SASEGT. V lost 0 bases and J lost 5, with 19 bases in between. The CDR3 protein is CASSEAEITTSKYGYTF. The CDR3 nucleotides are TGTGCCAGCAGTGAAGCGGAGATTACCACCTCCAAGTATGGCTACACCTTC.

This clone was seen once. This chain links TRBV27 with TRBJ1-2, with D maybe TRBD1 (5 bases). CDR3 length: 13 residues. V was cut by 3 bases and J by 8 bases, with 13 bases left in between. Germline CDR1 is MNHEY and CDR2 is SMNVEV (reference sequence). Here the CDR3 reads CASSLGRLEGYTF. The CDR3 bases are TGTGCCAGCAGTTTGGGACGCCTAGAAGGCTACACCTTC.

V is TRBV28 and J is TRBJ2-7, with 10 bases that match TRBD2. V shed 2 bases and J 8 bases; nucleotides not matched to a gene: 3. CDR3 size: 13 residues. Germline-derived CDR1 and CDR2 are MDHEN and SYDVKM. The CDR3 DNA sequence: TGTGCCAGCAGTTTAACTAGCGGGGAACAGCAGTACTTC. Amino acids: CASSLTSGEQQYF.

The chain has TRBV6-6 and TRBJ2-7; possibly TRBD2 for D (5 bases). Trimming shortened V by 0 bases and J by 2 bases, and 14 bases separated the two germline ends. The CDR3 runs 16 residues. CDR1 and CDR2 from the germline V gene are MNHNY and SVGAGI (reference sequence). The CDR3 nucleotides are TGTGCCAGCAGTTACTCAGAGGGCGCAATGGCCTACGAGCAGTACTTC. Encoded protein: CASSYSEGAMAYEQYF.

This chain connects TRBV10-1 to TRBJ2-7; TRBD1 aligns across 10 bases. CDR3 size: 15 residues. Per the germline V gene, CDR1 is WNHNN and CDR2 is SYGVQD (reference sequence). V dropped 5 bases and J dropped 5; count of bases not matched to a gene: 9. The CDR3 reads CASSTGTGVENEQYF. The CDR3 coding sequence is TGCGCCAGCAGTACCGGGACAGGGGTCGAGAACGAGCAGTACTTC.

The genes are TRBV15 and TRBJ2-7, with 8 bases lining up with TRBD2. CDR3 length equals 14 residues. CDR1 and CDR2 from the germline V gene are LNHNV and YYDKDF (reference sequence). V lost 5 bases, J lost 4 bases, and 7 bases stayed unmatched. CDR3 protein: CATSAGLAGYEQYF. CDR3 sequence (DNA): TGTGCCACCAGCGCAGGACTAGCAGGTTACGAGCAGTACTTC.

This chain links TRBV4-2 with TRBJ2-7; 7 bases align to TRBD2. This CDR3 spans 16 amino acids. V trimming: 0 bases; J trimming: 2 bases; junction bases outside the gene matches: 7. The V gene's germline CDR1 is LGHNA and CDR2 YNFKEQ. In DNA form, the CDR3 reads TGTGCCAGCAGCCAAGATCTAGCTAGCGGAACCTACGAGCAGTACTTC. Translated, it gives CASSQDLASGTYEQYF.

The sample holds a few counts of this clone. This rearrangement joins TRBV30 to TRBJ1-2, with D unclear. The CDR3 is 13 residues long. Trimming shortened V by 1 base and J by 4 bases, and 10 bases separated the two germline ends. Germline CDR1 is GTSNPN and CDR2 is SVGIG (reference sequence). The CDR3 region is CAWSGDFSYGYTF. The DNA for the CDR3 is TGTGCCTGGAGTGGCGACTTTAGCTATGGCTACACCTTC.

The rearrangement uses TRBV28 and TRBJ1-1; possibly TRBD1 for D (5 bases). Trimming shortened V by 3 bases and J by 4 bases, and 12 bases separated the two germline ends. From germline, CDR1 is MDHEN and CDR2 SYDVKM. This CDR3 contains 14 residues. CDR3 bases: TGTGCCAGCAGTTTTTGGGGCGCGGGCACTGAAGCTTTCTTT. Protein: CASSFWGAGTEAFF.

This chain connects TRBV19 to TRBJ2-7; TRBD2 aligns across 10 bases. The CDR3 is made up of 14 amino acids. Trimming cost V 6 bases and J 6 bases; bases outside gene matches: 8. Germline V gene data show CDR1 as LNHDA and CDR2 as SQIVND (reference sequence). CDR3 region: CASSWTSGPLEQYF. CDR3 DNA: TGTGCCAGTAGCTGGACTAGCGGACCCCTCGAGCAGTACTTC.

The J gene is TRBJ1-2, the V gene TRBV28, with a tentative D call TRBD1 (6 bases). Germline lookup yields CDR1 MDHEN and CDR2 SYDVKM. The V end was cut by 7 bases, the J end by 4 bases, with 19 bases between. The CDR3 is 15 residues long. The CDR3 reads CASTKGPGEAYGYTF. The CDR3 nucleotides read TGTGCCAGCACAAAAGGACCAGGGGAGGCCTATGGCTACACCTTC.

The chain has TRBV19 and TRBJ2-3, with 9 bases matching TRBD2. Germline-derived CDR1 and CDR2 are LNHDA and SQIVND (reference sequence). CDR3 length: 15 residues. J was trimmed by 8 bases and V by 3 bases; bases with no gene match: 9. CDR3 region: CASSIQREEGGTQYF. For the CDR3, the DNA is TGTGCCAGTAGTATTCAGCGGGAGGAAGGAGGTACGCAGTATTTT.

The rearrangement uses TRBV7-9 and TRBJ2-7; D ambiguous. The V end lost 4 bases, the J end lost 1 base, and 17 bases lay between the germline ends. CDR1 is SEHNR and CDR2 is FQNEAQ in the germline V gene (reference sequence). This CDR3 has 16 residues. CDR3 DNA: TGTGCCAGCAGCTCATTCCCCATGACACCATCCTACGAGCAGTACTTC. This gives the protein CASSSFPMTPSYEQYF.

The V call is TRBV7-6, the J call TRBJ1-2, with D tentatively TRBD1 (5 bases). CDR1 is SGHVS and CDR2 is FNYEAQ in the germline V gene. There are 18 residues in the CDR3. V lost 0 bases, J lost 4 bases, and 21 bases lay in between. The chain's CDR3 is CASSLAFGDSPSSYGYTF. The CDR3, as DNA: TGTGCCAGCAGCTTAGCGTTTGGGGACTCACCATCTAGCTATGGCTACACCTTC.

This rearrangement joins TRBV28 to TRBJ2-5, with TRBD1 identical over 7 bases. V dropped 6 bases and J dropped 5; count of bases not matched to a gene: 9. The germline CDR1 and CDR2 sequences are MDHEN and SYDVKM. The CDR3 has 14 amino acids. CDR3: CASSYPGGPETQYF. The CDR3 DNA sequence: TGTGCCAGCAGCTATCCAGGGGGACCGGAGACCCAGTACTTC.

The chain is built from TRBV9 and TRBJ2-1, with TRBD2 matching over 8 bases. Germline CDR1 reads SGDLS; CDR2 reads YYNGEE. CDR3 length: 15 residues. Germline trimming cut 0 bases from V and 7 bases from J; bases unmatched to any gene: 6. In DNA form, the CDR3 reads TGTGCCAGCAGCGTAGCATCGGGAGGGTTAAATGAGCAGTTCTTC. This sequence encodes CASSVASGGLNEQFF. Filled out from reference TRBV9 and TRBJ2-1, the complete variable domain reads DSGVTQTPKHLITATGQRVTLRCSPRSGDLSVYWYQQSLDQGLQFLIQYYNGEERAKGNILERFSAQQFPDLHSELNLSSLELGDSALYFCASSVASGGLNEQFFGPGTRLTVL.

This clone was counted once. The chain carries TRBV5-1 and TRBJ2-7; 9 bases fit TRBD1. Germline V gives CDR1 SGHRS, CDR2 YFSETQ. V lost 4 bases, J lost 7 bases, and 3 bases stayed unmatched. This CDR3 has 12 amino acids. The chain's CDR3 is CASSPGTGEQYF. CDR3 nucleotides: TGCGCCAGCAGCCCCGGGACAGGGGAGCAGTACTTC.